The 20 T cell receptor beta chains listed next were all sequenced from one sample in a study of glioma-infiltrating T cells (dated by TCRdb to 2016 to 2017). Sequencing was carried out with an Illumina MiSeq. TCR alpha and beta CDR3 regions were amplified with the iRepertoire nested amplicon-rescue multiplex PCR (arm-PCR) platform from RNA. TCRdb redid the processing of the public reads, applying fastp at Q25 and MiXCR, and retained in-frame beta chains. Every entry covers one CDR3 protein and lists the most common genes and DNA from its rows. This sample comprises under 130,000 distinct CDR3 sequences, roughly 30% of them detected only once. The ten biggest clones cover 44% of the sample. Source material: glioma tissue, nonneoplastic brain tissue, or PBMCs (not recorded which). The receptor set was obtained from a human donor with low-grade glioma or glioblastoma, undergoing nonglioma brain surgery, or in good health (not recorded which).

Note on this clonotype: A much bigger clone sits one base away, suggesting this may be a read error. The conserved final phenylalanine or tryptophan is absent from the CDR3, which likely points to a read error. This rearrangement joins TRBV7-2 to TRBJ2-5; 9 bases fit TRBD2. This CDR3 is 16 amino acids long. V shed 1 base and J 0 bases; nucleotides not matched to a gene: 3. Germline-derived CDR1 and CDR2 are SGHTA and FQGNSA. This CDR3 is CASSLGLAVYQETQYV. CDR3 coding DNA: TGTGCCAGCAGCTTAGGACTAGCGGTGTACCAAGAGACCCAGTACGTC.

In its sample, this clonotype was seen a few times. The CDR3 sequence: CASSVSGVTLNYGYTF. CDR3 nucleotides: TGTGCCAGCAGTGTAAGCGGGGTTACCTTAAACTATGGCTACACCTTC. The V call is TRBV2, the J call TRBJ1-2; D call uncertain. V was cut by 4 bases and J by 2 bases, with 17 bases left in between. The CDR3 extends over 16 amino acids. CDR1 and CDR2 from the germline V gene are SNHLY and FYNNEI.

This clonotype occurred many times. V usage is TRBV12-3 or TRBV12-4 and J usage is TRBJ2-3, with D possibly being TRBD1 or TRBD2 (6 bases each). CDR3 length equals 15 residues. Trimming removed 3 bases at V and 0 bases at J, with 10 bases between. CDR3 in amino acids: CASSFYGGSTDTQYF. CDR3 DNA: TGTGCCAGCAGTTTCTACGGGGGCAGCACAGATACGCAGTATTTT.

Many counts were recorded for this clonotype. This chain links TRBV20-1 with TRBJ2-1, with a tentative D call TRBD2 (6 bases). The CDR3 spans 19 residues. Trimming took 2 bases from V and 0 from J, leaving 23 bases between them. Per the germline V gene, CDR1 is DFQATT and CDR2 is SNEGSKA (reference sequence). The CDR3 sequence is CSARMGTSKTRSSYNEQFF. Here the CDR3 DNA reads TGCAGTGCTAGAATGGGGACCTCAAAGACTAGGAGCTCCTACAATGAGCAGTTCTTC.

This clonotype was seen at least ten times. V and J are TRBV20-1 and TRBJ2-3; D gene uncertain. Per germline, CDR1 DFQATT and CDR2 SNEGSKA (reference sequence). V gave up 6 bases and J gave up 4 bases, with 8 bases separating them. The CDR3 loop spans 11 amino acids. This CDR3 is CSAGPPDTQYF. CDR3 DNA sequence: TGCAGTGCCGGCCCCCCAGATACGCAGTATTTT.

This clonotype appeared many times. This chain uses TRBV6-2 or TRBV6-3 with TRBJ2-3; 7 bases fit TRBD2. The CDR3 spans 15 residues. With 4 bases clipped from V and 0 bases from J, the junction kept 4 bases outside the gene matches. Germline CDR1 reads MNHEY; CDR2 reads SVGEGT. CDR3 DNA sequence: TGTGCCAGCAGTTCCGGGACTACTAGCACAGATACGCAGTATTTT. Its translation: CASSSGTTSTDTQYF.

This clonotype showed up many times. J is TRBJ2-3 and V is TRBV7-3; perhaps TRBD1 as D (5 bases). CDR3 length: 14 amino acids. Germline CDR1 and CDR2: SGHTA and FQGTGA. V lost 5 bases and J lost 3, with 12 bases in between. CDR3: CASSPRGVTDTQYF. The CDR3, as DNA: TGTGCCAGCAGCCCAAGGGGCGTAACAGATACGCAGTATTTT.

This clonotype has just a few counts. The V call is TRBV10-1, the J call TRBJ1-1, with 10 bases aligning to TRBD1. After removal of 11 bases from V and 7 bases from J, the junction contained 10 bases not matched to a gene. From germline, CDR1 is WNHNN and CDR2 SYGVQD (reference sequence). CDR3 length equals 13 residues. CDR3: CACGTGDKVEAFF. CDR3 DNA sequence: TGCGCCTGCGGGACAGGGGATAAGGTTGAAGCTTTCTTT.

This clonotype showed up many times. This chain joins TRBV4-2 and TRBJ1-2; a weak D match, TRBD1 (6 bases). Germline CDR1 LGHNA, CDR2 YNFKEQ. Trimming pared 5 bases from V and 8 bases from J, leaving 21 bases between. The CDR3 spans 15 residues. The CDR3 loop is CASSTRLQGRKGYTF. Written as DNA, the CDR3 is TGTGCCAGCAGCACACGATTACAGGGAAGGAAGGGCTACACCTTC.

In the case of this clonotype: One end of the junction is discordant with germline, which a read error may explain. The genes are TRBV2 and TRBJ1-5; 7 bases are shared with TRBD1. The CDR3 sequence is 13 residues long. CDR1 and CDR2 from the germline V gene are SNHLY and FYNNEI. The CDR3: CARRDRTNQPKHF. DNA of the CDR3: TGTGCCAGAAGGGACAGAACCAATCAGCCCAAGCATTTT.

The chain is built from TRBV5-6 and TRBJ2-7; D is unresolved. V was shortened by 5 bases and J by 2 bases, with 11 bases between the two germline ends. The V gene's germline CDR1 is SGHDT and CDR2 YYEEEE. This CDR3 contains 13 residues. This chain's CDR3 is CASSAVTAYEQYF. CDR3 DNA sequence: TGTGCCAGCAGTGCGGTCACAGCCTACGAGCAGTACTTC. Full variable domain (missing parts from reference TRBV5-6 and TRBJ2-7): DAGVTQSPTHLIKTRGQQVTLRCSPKSGHDTVSWYQQALGQGPQFIFQYYEEEERQRGNFPDRFSGHQFPNYSSELNVNALLLGDSALYLCASSAVTAYEQYFGPGTRLTVT.

The J gene is TRBJ2-3, the V gene TRBV2; possibly TRBD1 for D (7 bases). The V end lost 6 bases, the J end lost 5 bases, and 18 bases lay between the germline ends. The V gene's germline CDR1 is SNHLY and CDR2 FYNNEI. The CDR3 is made up of 15 amino acids. The CDR3 is CASRGPGGPGDTQYF. CDR3 nucleotide sequence: TGTGCCAGCAGGGGGCCAGGGGGGCCCGGAGATACGCAGTATTTT.

This clonotype appeared many times. The chain is built from TRBV9 and TRBJ2-3, with 8 bases aligning to TRBD2. There are 15 residues in the CDR3. V lost 5 bases and J lost 9; bases outside the gene matches: 14. CDR1 and CDR2 from the germline V gene are SGDLS and YYNGEE. The chain's CDR3 is CASSPPGLVEGTQYF. CDR3 nucleotide sequence: TGTGCCAGCAGTCCACCGGGACTAGTAGAAGGCACGCAGTATTTT.

The chain links TRBV5-5 to TRBJ2-3; D not certain. CDR1 is SGHKS, CDR2 YYEKEE, per germline (reference sequence). Trimming left V 9 bases short and J 6 bases short, with 17 bases between. The CDR3 sequence is 13 residues long. CDR3 in DNA: TGTGCCACCTCGGTCCGGATCACGGATACGCAGTATTTT. Translation gives CATSVRITDTQYF. Combining the CDR3 with reference TRBV5-5 and TRBJ2-3 gives the whole variable domain DAGVTQSPTHLIKTRGQQVTLRCSPISGHKSVSWYQQVLGQGPQFIFQYYEKEERGRGNFPDRFSARQFPNYSSELNVNALLLGDSALYLCATSVRITDTQYFGPGTRLTVL.

In regard to this clonotype: A read error may explain this, as a much larger clone is one base away. CDR3 sequence reads: CASIGQGGDAEAFF. The CDR3 region has the DNA TGTGCCAGCATCGGACAGGGAGGGGACGCTGAAGCTTTCTTT. The chain is built from TRBV28 and TRBJ1-1; 8 nucleotides match TRBD1. The J segment lost 6 bases and the V segment lost 7 bases, leaving 10 bases of the junction unmatched. Germline loops: CDR1 MDHEN, CDR2 SYDVKM. This CDR3 region has 14 residues.

This clonotype was picked up a small number of times. This sequence joins TRBV3-1 and TRBJ1-2, with D uncertain. V lost 4 bases and J lost 5, with 26 bases in between. The CDR3 has 18 amino acids. CDR1 LGHDT and CDR2 YNNKEL come from the germline V gene (reference sequence). CDR3 sequence: CASSPLVRRIPPPYGYTF. CDR3 nucleotides: TGTGCCAGCAGCCCCCTCGTTCGGCGAATCCCCCCTCCATATGGCTACACCTTC.

To note about this clonotype: Germline and junction disagree at one end, which may indicate a read error. The chain recombines TRBV7-2 with TRBJ2-7; D not certain. The germline gives CDR1 SGHTA, CDR2 FQGNSA. The CDR3 has 12 residues. The CDR3 sequence: CASTSPQDDQYF. DNA for the CDR3: TGTGCCAGCACCTCTCCCCAGGACGATCAGTACTTC.

Comment on this clonotype: This could be a read error, since a much larger clone is one nucleotide away. The rearrangement uses TRBV6-1 and TRBJ2-7, with D perhaps matching TRBD2 (6 bases). The CDR3 totals 12 residues. Germline V gene lookup returns CDR1 MNHNS and CDR2 SASEGT. V was cut by 8 bases and J by 3 bases, with 11 bases left in between. CDR3 sequence: CASGVGGYEQYF. CDR3 DNA sequence: TGTGCCAGCGGTGTGGGGGGCTACGAGCAGTACTTC.

This chain connects TRBV6-6 to TRBJ1-1, with 10 positions matching TRBD1. The CDR3 runs 14 residues. CDR1 and CDR2 from the germline V gene are MNHNY and SVGAGI (reference sequence). Trimming at V came to 8 bases and at J to 3 bases, leaving 6 bases not matched to a gene. The DNA for the CDR3 is TGTGCCAGCGGCCGAGGGACAGGGGACACTGAAGCTTTCTTT. It codes for CASGRGTGDTEAFF.

This clonotype was counted many times. V is TRBV6-1 and J is TRBJ2-1; possibly TRBD2 for D (7 bases). Germline lookup yields CDR1 MNHNS and CDR2 SASEGT. V lost 8 bases, J lost 5 bases, and 13 bases lay in between. The CDR3 has 13 amino acids. CDR3: CASYGGDNNEQFF. The DNA of the CDR3 is TGTGCCAGCTATGGGGGGGACAACAATGAGCAGTTCTTC.